This entry describes one T cell receptor (beta chain). Since a much larger clone is just one base distant, this may be a read error. The data were obtained in a study of molecular identifiers for immune sequencing clone quantification. TCRdb re-analysed the PCR reads in MiXCR, keeping a single row per CDR3 protein. The sample lists about 500,000 distinct CDR3 sequences, roughly 23% seen once, with about 0.78% in the top ten. CDR1 and CDR2 from the germline V gene are SGHRS and YFSETQ. The CDR3 contains 14 residues. The source is a human donor in good health. Some libraries in this study had Jurkat cell RNA spiked in. Sequencing was performed on naive CD8+ T cells from blood, with Jurkat cell RNA spiked in. The sample's subset: FACS-sorted CD8+CD4-CCR7+CD45RA+ naive T cells. The chain carries TRBV5-1 and TRBJ1-4; D unresolved. As DNA, the CDR3 is TGCGCCAGCGGCTTTATGGGAGAGAATGAAAAACTGTTTTTT. Amino acids: CASGFMGENEKLFF.